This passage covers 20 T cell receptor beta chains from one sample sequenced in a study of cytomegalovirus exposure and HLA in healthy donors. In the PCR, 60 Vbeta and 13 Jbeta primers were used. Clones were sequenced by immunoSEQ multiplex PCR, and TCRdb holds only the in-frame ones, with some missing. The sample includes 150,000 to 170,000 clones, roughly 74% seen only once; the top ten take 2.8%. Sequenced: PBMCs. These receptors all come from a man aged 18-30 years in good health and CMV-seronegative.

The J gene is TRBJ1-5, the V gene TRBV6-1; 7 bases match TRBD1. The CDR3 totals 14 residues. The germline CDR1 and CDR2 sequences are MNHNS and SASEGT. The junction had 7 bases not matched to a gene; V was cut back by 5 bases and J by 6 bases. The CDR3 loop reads CASSTGTERQPQHF. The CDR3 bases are TGTGCCAGCAGTACCGGGACAGAGCGTCAGCCCCAGCATTTT.

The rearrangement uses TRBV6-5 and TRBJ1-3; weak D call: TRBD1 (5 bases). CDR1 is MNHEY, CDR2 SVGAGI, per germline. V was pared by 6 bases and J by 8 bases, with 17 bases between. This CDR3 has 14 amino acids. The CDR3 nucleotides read TGTGCCAGCAGCCTATCCCGGGGGGGGGACACCATATATTTT. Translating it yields CASSLSRGGDTIYF.

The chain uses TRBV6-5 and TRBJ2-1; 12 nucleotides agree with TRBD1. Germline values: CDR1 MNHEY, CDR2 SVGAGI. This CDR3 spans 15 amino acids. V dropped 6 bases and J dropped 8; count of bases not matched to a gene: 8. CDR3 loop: CASRPPGQGAHEQFF. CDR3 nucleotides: TGTGCCAGCAGGCCCCCGGGACAGGGGGCACATGAGCAGTTCTTC.

CDR3 sequence: CASSEEQAGANVLTF. The CDR3 coding sequence is TGTGCCAGCAGTGAAGAACAGGCCGGGGCCAACGTCCTGACTTTC. The chain joins TRBV6-1 to TRBJ2-6; D might be TRBD1 (5 bases). CDR3 length: 15 amino acids. In germline, CDR1 is MNHNS, CDR2 SASEGT. The V end lost 1 base, the J end lost 4 bases, and 8 bases lay between the germline ends.

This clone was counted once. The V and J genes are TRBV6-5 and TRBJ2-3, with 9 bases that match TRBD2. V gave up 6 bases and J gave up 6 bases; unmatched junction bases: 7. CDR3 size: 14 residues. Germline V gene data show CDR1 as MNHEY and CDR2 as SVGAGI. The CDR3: CASRPGLASDTQYF. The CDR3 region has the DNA TGTGCCAGCAGGCCGGGACTAGCATCCGATACGCAGTATTTT.

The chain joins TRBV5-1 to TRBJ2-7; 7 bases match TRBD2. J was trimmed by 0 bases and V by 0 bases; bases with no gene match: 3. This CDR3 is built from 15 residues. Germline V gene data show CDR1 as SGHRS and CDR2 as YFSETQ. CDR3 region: CASSLGGGSSYEQYV. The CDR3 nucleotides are TGCGCCAGCAGCTTGGGGGGGGGAAGCTCCTACGAGCAGTACGTC.

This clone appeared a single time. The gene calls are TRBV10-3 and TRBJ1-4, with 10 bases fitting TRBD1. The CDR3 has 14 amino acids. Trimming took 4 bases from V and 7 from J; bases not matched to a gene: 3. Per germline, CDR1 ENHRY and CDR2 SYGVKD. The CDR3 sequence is CAISVGQGGEKLFF. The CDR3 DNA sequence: TGTGCCATCAGTGTTGGACAGGGGGGTGAAAAACTGTTTTTT.

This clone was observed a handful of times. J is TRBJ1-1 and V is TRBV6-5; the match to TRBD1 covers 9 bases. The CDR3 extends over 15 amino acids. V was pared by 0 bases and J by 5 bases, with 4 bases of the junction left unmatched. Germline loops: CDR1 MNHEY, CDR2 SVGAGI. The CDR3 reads CASSYSGTGMTEAFF. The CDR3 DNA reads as TGTGCCAGCAGTTACTCCGGGACAGGGATGACTGAAGCTTTCTTT.

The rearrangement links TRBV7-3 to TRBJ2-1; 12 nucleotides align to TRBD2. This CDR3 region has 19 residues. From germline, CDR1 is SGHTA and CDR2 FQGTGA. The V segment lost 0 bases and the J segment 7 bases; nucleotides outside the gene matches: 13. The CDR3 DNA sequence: TGTGCCAGCAGCTTAACGTTGAGCCTAGCGGGGGGGCTTTGGAATGAGCAGTTCTTC. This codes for CASSLTLSLAGGLWNEQFF.

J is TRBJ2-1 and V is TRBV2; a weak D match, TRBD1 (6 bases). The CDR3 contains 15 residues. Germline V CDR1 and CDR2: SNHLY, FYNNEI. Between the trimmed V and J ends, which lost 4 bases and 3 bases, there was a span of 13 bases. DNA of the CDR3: TGTGCCAGCAGTGTGGACAGAACCTTCTACAATGAGCAGTTCTTC. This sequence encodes CASSVDRTFYNEQFF.

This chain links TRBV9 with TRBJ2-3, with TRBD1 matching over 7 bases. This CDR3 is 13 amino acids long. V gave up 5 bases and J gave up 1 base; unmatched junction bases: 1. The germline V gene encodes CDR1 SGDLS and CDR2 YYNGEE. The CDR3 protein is CASRTGGTDTQYF. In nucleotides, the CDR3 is TGTGCCAGCAGAACAGGGGGCACAGATACGCAGTATTTT.

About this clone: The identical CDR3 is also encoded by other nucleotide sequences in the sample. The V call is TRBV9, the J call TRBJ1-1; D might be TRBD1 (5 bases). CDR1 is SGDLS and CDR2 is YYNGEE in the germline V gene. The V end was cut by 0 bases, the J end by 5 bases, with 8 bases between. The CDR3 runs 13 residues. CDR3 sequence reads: CASSVVQGTEAFF. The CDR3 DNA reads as TGTGCCAGCAGCGTAGTTCAGGGAACTGAAGCTTTCTTT.

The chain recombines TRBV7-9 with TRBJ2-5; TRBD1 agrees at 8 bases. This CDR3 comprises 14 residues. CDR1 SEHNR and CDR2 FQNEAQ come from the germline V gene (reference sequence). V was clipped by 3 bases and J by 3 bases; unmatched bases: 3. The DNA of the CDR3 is TGTGCCAGCAGCTTCGTGACAGGGGAAGAGACCCAGTACTTC. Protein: CASSFVTGEETQYF.

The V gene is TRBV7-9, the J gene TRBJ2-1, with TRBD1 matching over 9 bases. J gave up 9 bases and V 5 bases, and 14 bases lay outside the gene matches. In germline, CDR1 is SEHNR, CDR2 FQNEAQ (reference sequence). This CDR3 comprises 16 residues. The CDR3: CASSPEGQGLGSEQFF. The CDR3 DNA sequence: TGTGCCAGCAGCCCGGAGGGACAGGGACTTGGTAGTGAGCAGTTCTTC.

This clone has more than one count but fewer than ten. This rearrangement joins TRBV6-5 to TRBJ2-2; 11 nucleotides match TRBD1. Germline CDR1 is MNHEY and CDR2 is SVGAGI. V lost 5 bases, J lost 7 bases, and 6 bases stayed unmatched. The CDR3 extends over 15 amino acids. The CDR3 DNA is TGTGCCAGCAGTCAAGGGACAGGGGGAGGCGGGGAGCTGTTTTTT. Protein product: CASSQGTGGGGELFF.

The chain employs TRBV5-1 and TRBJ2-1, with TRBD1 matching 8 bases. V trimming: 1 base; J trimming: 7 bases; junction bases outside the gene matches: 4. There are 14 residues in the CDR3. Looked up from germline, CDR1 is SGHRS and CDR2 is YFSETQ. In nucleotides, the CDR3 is TGCGCCAGCAGCTTGTGGCAGGGGGCGAATGAGCAGTTCTTC. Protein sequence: CASSLWQGANEQFF.

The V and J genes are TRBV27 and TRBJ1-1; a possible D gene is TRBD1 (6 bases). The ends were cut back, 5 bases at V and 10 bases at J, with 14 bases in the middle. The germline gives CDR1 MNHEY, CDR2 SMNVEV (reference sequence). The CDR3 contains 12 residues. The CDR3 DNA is TGTGCCAGCAGTCAGCCGGGACAAGGAGCTTTCTTT. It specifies CASSQPGQGAFF.

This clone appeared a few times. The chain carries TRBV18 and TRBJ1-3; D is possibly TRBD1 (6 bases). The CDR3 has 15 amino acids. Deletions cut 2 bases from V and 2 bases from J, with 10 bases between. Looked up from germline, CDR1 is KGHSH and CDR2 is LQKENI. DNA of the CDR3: TGTGCCAGCTCACCAACAGGGTCCGCTGGAAACACCATATATTTT. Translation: CASSPTGSAGNTIYF.

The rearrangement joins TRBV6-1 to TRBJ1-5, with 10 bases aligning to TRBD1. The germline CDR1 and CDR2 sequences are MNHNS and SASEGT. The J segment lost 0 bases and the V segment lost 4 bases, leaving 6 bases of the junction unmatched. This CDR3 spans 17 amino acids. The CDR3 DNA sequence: TGTGCCAGCAGTGCCGGGACAGGGGCCCCTAGCAATCAGCCCCAGCATTTT. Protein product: CASSAGTGAPSNQPQHF.

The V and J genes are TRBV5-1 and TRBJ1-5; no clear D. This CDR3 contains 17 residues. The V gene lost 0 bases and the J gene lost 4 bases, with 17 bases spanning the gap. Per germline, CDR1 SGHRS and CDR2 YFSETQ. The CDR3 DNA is TGCGCCAGCAGCTTGGGCCCCAGTGGAGGAGAGAATCAGCCCCAGCATTTT. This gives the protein CASSLGPSGGENQPQHF.